A single TCR beta chain is shown here with its context. Source study methods: Reference gene primer amplification gave estimated nucleated cell counts. Clones were read by immunoSEQ multiplex PCR, and TCRdb kept only the in-frame ones, dropping some. The DNA was the basis for D and trimming; V, J and clone size are from that table. The sample records about 270,000 clones, 90% being singletons. Assignments of participants to cohorts depended upon their own reported clinical history. The data originate from a study of blood T cell repertoires in COVID-19. Study background: Sites across the United States, Italy and Spain contributed samples from acute and convalescent COVID-19. Sources were T cells, B-cell-depleted T cells, or PBMCs; the material itself was cDNA or gDNA.

V lost 5 bases, J lost 8 bases, and 9 bases lay in between. Germline values: CDR1 DFQATT, CDR2 SNEGSKA (reference sequence). CDR3 size: 10 residues. The chain recombines TRBV20-1 with TRBJ1-2, with no clear D. The source material was PBMCs or T cells enriched from blood (not recorded which). The receptor's source is a woman aged 25 to 39 with acute COVID-19. The CDR3 here is CSALNIGYTF. CDR3 DNA sequence: TGCAGTGCTCTGAACATCGGCTACACCTTC.